A selection of T cell receptor beta chains follows, all from one sample in a study of blood T cells in healthy people across ages. Each CDR3 protein is one row after TCRdb ran MiXCR on the 5' RACE reads. Among over a million distinct CDR3 sequences listed, around 40% were seen once. Source material: blood. These receptors were collected from a woman aged 18 to 35 in good health. Both conserved end residues are part of each CDR3. Each record gives: D gene, clone size, V gene, J gene, CDR3 DNA, CDR3 protein. The D gene is left open where the match is weak. The size field is filled for only some rows; it gives once, few, many or a size class.

D gene: NA; clone size: few; V gene: TRBV5-1; J gene: TRBJ2-1; CDR3 DNA: TGCGCCAGCAGCACAAATAGCGGAGTAAACAATGAGCAGTTCTTC; CDR3 protein: CASSTNSGVNNEQFF
D gene: TRBD2; clone size: NA; V gene: TRBV7-9; J gene: TRBJ2-3; CDR3 DNA: TGTGCCAGCAGCTTCGGTAGCGGGGTAACAGATACGCAGTATTTT; CDR3 protein: CASSFGSGVTDTQYF
D gene: NA; clone size: NA; V gene: TRBV13; J gene: TRBJ1-4; CDR3 DNA: TGTGCCAGCAGCTTGAGGTGGACCGGACGGGGGGAAAAACTGTTTTTT; CDR3 protein: CASSLRWTGRGEKLFF
D gene: NA; clone size: few; V gene: TRBV20-1; J gene: TRBJ2-7; CDR3 DNA: TGCAGTGCTAGAGATCCGCGAAGCCCTTACGAGCAGTACTTC; CDR3 protein: CSARDPRSPYEQYF
D gene: TRBD1; clone size: few; V gene: TRBV12-3/TRBV12-4; J gene: TRBJ1-2; CDR3 DNA: TGTGCCAGCAGAACAGGGGGCGTGGACTATGGCTACACCTTC; CDR3 protein: CASRTGGVDYGYTF
D gene: NA; clone size: NA; V gene: TRBV28; J gene: TRBJ2-7; CDR3 DNA: TGTGCCAGCAGTTTACGGGGACTCCCACCCTACAATGAGCAGTACTTC; CDR3 protein: CASSLRGLPPYNEQYF
D gene: TRBD2; clone size: few; V gene: TRBV20-1; J gene: TRBJ2-5; CDR3 DNA: TGCAGTGCCATGGCTAGCGGTTCAGGGACCCAGTACTTC; CDR3 protein: CSAMASGSGTQYF
D gene: NA; clone size: NA; V gene: TRBV7-9; J gene: TRBJ1-1; CDR3 DNA: TGTGCCAGCAGCTCCTACCAGTCGGACACTGAAGCTTTCTTT; CDR3 protein: CASSSYQSDTEAFF
D gene: NA; clone size: NA; V gene: TRBV7-9; J gene: TRBJ1-2; CDR3 DNA: TGTGCCAGCAGCTTCTACCGCGGTGGGTATGGCTACACCTTC; CDR3 protein: CASSFYRGGYGYTF
D gene: NA; clone size: NA; V gene: TRBV5-6; J gene: TRBJ2-3; CDR3 DNA: TGTGCCAGCAGCTCTTCACCGCTGGGTACGCAGTATTTT; CDR3 protein: CASSSSPLGTQYF